The 13 T cell receptor beta chains reported below all come from one sample, sequenced in a study of cytomegalovirus exposure and HLA in healthy donors. Vbeta (60) and Jbeta (13) primers were used in the PCR. Produced via immunoSEQ multiplex PCR; TCRdb's table is partial and in-frame only. The top ten hold roughly 1.2% of the sample, which has some 180,000 clones, 65% to 90% seen once. Sequenced: PBMCs. These receptors came from a girl aged 2-10 years in good health and CMV-seropositive.

The rearrangement joins TRBV4-1 to TRBJ1-2; TRBD1 matches 12 bases. With V trimmed by 2 bases and J by 3 bases, 16 bases remained unmatched. This CDR3 has 20 amino acids. Per germline, CDR1 MGHRA and CDR2 YSYEKL. The CDR3 protein is CASSQSGRGTGGAGYYGYTF. The CDR3 region has the DNA TGCGCCAGCAGCCAAAGTGGGCGCGGGACAGGGGGCGCAGGATACTATGGCTACACCTTC.

The DNA of the CDR3 is TGCGCCAGCAGTGAGTCGGGACAGGGTCGTGGAAACACCATATATTTT. Its protein product is CASSESGQGRGNTIYF. The chain links TRBV10-1 to TRBJ1-3; the match to TRBD1 covers 9 bases. This CDR3 has 16 residues. The V gene end was trimmed by 0 bases and the J gene end by 3 bases; junction bases not matched to a gene: 3. The germline V gene encodes CDR1 WNHNN and CDR2 SYGVQD (reference sequence).

The chain joins TRBV27 to TRBJ2-3; 11 bases align to TRBD2. This CDR3 has 18 residues. After removal of 5 bases from V and 0 bases from J, the junction contained 10 bases not matched to a gene. Germline assignment: CDR1 MNHEY and CDR2 SMNVEV (reference sequence). The CDR3 region is CASSPMSRLAGSTDTQYF. In nucleotides, the CDR3 is TGTGCCAGCAGTCCAATGAGTAGACTAGCGGGAAGCACAGATACGCAGTATTTT.

This chain joins TRBV11-2 and TRBJ2-5; 9 positions match TRBD2. CDR3 size: 15 residues. V gave up 5 bases and J gave up 5 bases; unmatched junction bases: 9. The V gene's germline CDR1 is SGHAT and CDR2 FQNNGV. The CDR3 nucleotides read TGTGCCAGCAGCGTCAGACTAGCGGCTCGGGAGACCCAGTACTTC. Translated, it gives CASSVRLAARETQYF.

This clone was seen more than once but under ten times. The chain joins TRBV9 to TRBJ2-1; the D is unclear. Trimming removed 0 bases from V and 7 bases from J, with 5 bases in between. Germline CDR1 SGDLS, CDR2 YYNGEE. The CDR3 extends over 12 amino acids. The DNA of the CDR3 is TGTGCCAGCAGCGTAGGGAGTAATGAGCAGTTCTTC. Translated, it gives CASSVGSNEQFF. The full variable domain, completed using reference TRBV9 and TRBJ2-1, is DSGVTQTPKHLITATGQRVTLRCSPRSGDLSVYWYQQSLDQGLQFLIQYYNGEERAKGNILERFSAQQFPDLHSELNLSSLELGDSALYFCASSVGSNEQFFGPGTRLTVL.

The table lists this clone with a count of one. J is TRBJ1-3 and V is TRBV11-2; D perhaps matches TRBD1 (5 bases). V was pared by 8 bases and J by 4 bases, with 12 bases between. The CDR3 totals 13 residues. Germline lookup yields CDR1 SGHAT and CDR2 FQNNGV. CDR3 sequence (DNA): TGTGCCAGCGGGGGGAGCGCAGGAAACACCATATATTTT. This codes for CASGGSAGNTIYF. The full variable domain, its missing parts supplied by reference TRBV11-2 and TRBJ1-3, is EAGVAQSPRYKIIEKRQSVAFWCNPISGHATLYWYQQILGQGPKLLIQFQNNGVVDDSQLPKDRFSAERLKGVDSTLKIQPAKLEDSAVYLCASGGSAGNTIYFGEGSWLTVV.

This clone was counted only a few times. The CDR3, as DNA: TGCAGTGCGATCAGCGGAGTGGTGCAGTTCTTC. Its translation is CSAISGVVQFF. This chain uses TRBV20-1 with TRBJ2-1; the D gene is possibly TRBD2 (5 bases). The V end lost 6 bases, the J end lost 12 bases, and 15 bases lay between the germline ends. The CDR3 is 11 amino acids. Germline V gene data show CDR1 as DFQATT and CDR2 as SNEGSKA (reference sequence).

This clone has a single count. The chain couples TRBV2 to TRBJ1-1; D possibly corresponds to TRBD1 (5 bases). Germline V gene sequence: CDR1 SNHLY, CDR2 FYNNEI. Trimming took 6 bases from V and 2 from J, leaving 10 bases between them. CDR3 size: 13 residues. DNA for the CDR3: TGTGCCAGCAGGTCCCAGGGAAACACTGAAGCTTTCTTT. This codes for CASRSQGNTEAFF.

The rearrangement links TRBV4-1 to TRBJ2-5, with 7 bases aligning to TRBD1. The DNA end lines up better with TRBJ2-7; the J call may be wrong. The CDR3 consists of 18 residues. Germline CDR1 MGHRA, CDR2 YSYEKL. The CDR3 loop reads CASSQSNEGTGEKNEQYF. CDR3 coding DNA: TGCGCCAGCAGCCAATCTAACGAGGGAACAGGGGAGAAGAACGAGCAGTACTTC.

The genes are TRBV18 and TRBJ1-1; TRBD1 is a possible D gene (5 bases). CDR3 length: 16 amino acids. Germline CDR1 reads KGHSH; CDR2 reads LQKENI. Trimming removed 2 bases at V and 1 base at J, with 14 bases between. CDR3 coding DNA: TGTGCCAGCTCACCAAGCGAAAGGGGAAGGAACACTGAAGCTTTCTTT. Protein sequence: CASSPSERGRNTEAFF.

This rearrangement joins TRBV5-1 to TRBJ2-7; 7 bases are a match to TRBD2. With 4 bases clipped from V and 5 bases from J, the junction kept 15 bases outside the gene matches. The CDR3 is 16 amino acids. The V gene's germline CDR1 is SGHRS and CDR2 YFSETQ. CDR3 nucleotides: TGCGCCAGCAGCCGCGGGTTAGTAGCGGGTGGTGACGAGCAGTACTTC. Translating it yields CASSRGLVAGGDEQYF.

V is TRBV5-1 and J is TRBJ2-1; 9 nucleotides align to TRBD2. There are 15 residues in the CDR3. The V and J ends lost 3 bases and 6 bases, in that order; junction bases with no gene match: 7. The V gene's germline CDR1 is SGHRS and CDR2 YFSETQ. For the CDR3, the DNA is TGCGCCAGCAGCTCCGAGCGGGAGGTGCTCAATGAGCAGTTCTTC. The encoded protein is CASSSEREVLNEQFF.

The chain is built from TRBV4-1 and TRBJ2-3, with a tentative D call TRBD1 (5 bases). Looked up from germline, CDR1 is MGHRA and CDR2 is YSYEKL. V lost 0 bases to trimming and J lost 1 base, with 11 bases between them. The CDR3 contains 16 residues. The CDR3 DNA follows: TGCGCCAGCAGCCAAGATAAGGGGATGGGCACAGATACGCAGTATTTT. Translating gives CASSQDKGMGTDTQYF.